Included here is one T cell receptor (beta chain) sequence, with context. The data were taken from a study of blood T cell repertoires in COVID-19. Study summary: Acute and convalescent COVID-19 samples came from the United States, Italy and Spain. The analysed material was cDNA or gDNA that came from T cells, B-cell-depleted T cells, or PBMCs.

Per the authors' pipeline: Using reference gene primer amplification, nucleated cell counts were estimated. Using immunoSEQ multiplex PCR, the repertoire was profiled, and TCRdb retains in-frame clones only, with some absent. That table supplies the V and J calls and clone size; D and trimming were determined from the DNA. The sample comprises approximately 360,000 clones, about 89% of which are singletons, and 1% to 1.5% rests with the top ten. Germline V gives CDR1 SGDLS, CDR2 YYNGEE. There are 11 residues in the CDR3. V gave up 3 bases and J gave up 9 bases, with 6 bases separating them. This sequence originates from a middle-aged man with acute or convalescent COVID-19. J is TRBJ2-2 and V is TRBV9, with D unresolved. The sequencing sample was made of peripheral blood. The CDR3 protein is CASSAYRELFF. The CDR3 nucleotides read TGTGCCAGCAGCGCCTATCGGGAGCTGTTTTTT.